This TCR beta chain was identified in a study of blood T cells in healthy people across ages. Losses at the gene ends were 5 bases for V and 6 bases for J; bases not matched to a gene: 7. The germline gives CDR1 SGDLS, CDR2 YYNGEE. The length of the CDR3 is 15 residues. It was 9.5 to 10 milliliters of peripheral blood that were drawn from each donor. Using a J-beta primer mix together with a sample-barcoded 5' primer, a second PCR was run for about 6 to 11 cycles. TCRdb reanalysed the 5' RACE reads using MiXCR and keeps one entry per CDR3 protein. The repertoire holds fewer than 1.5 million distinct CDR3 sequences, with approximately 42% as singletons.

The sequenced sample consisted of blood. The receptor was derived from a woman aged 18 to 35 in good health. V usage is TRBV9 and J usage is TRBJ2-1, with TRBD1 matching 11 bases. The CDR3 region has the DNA TGTGCCAGCAGGGAGGGGACAGGGGGGAGCAATGAGCAGTTCTTC. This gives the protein CASREGTGGSNEQFF.